This record looks at one T cell receptor beta chain sequence and its context. The clone's antigen remains unknown. No quality values exist for individual bases; no much larger clone is one base distant. The CDR3 has 12 amino acids, counting the end cysteine and valine. CDR3 DNA is the only sequence kept; it has 36 bases, read in frame from the first base. This specimen belongs to a study of control samples from healthy donors and cancer patients (dated by TCRdb to about 2020). Library generation was performed with the immunoSEQ multiplex PCR assay. TCRdb mirrors the immuneACCESS table, restricted to in-frame sequences. Some clones are absent from its copies; in checked studies, under half trace to an unresolved V gene, and the reason for the others is unknown. The sample data list some 100,000 clones, and roughly nine tenths of these were observed just once. The ten largest account for more than 15% of the sample.

The chain couples TRBV5-3 to TRBJ2-7; the D segment could be TRBD2, given 6 matching bases. TRBV5-3 is reported as an ORF; its role is uncertain. The sequence was obtained from a woman aged 45-65 years in good health. The sample taken for sequencing was blood. CDR3 region: CARSLVGEERRV. The bases read TGTGCCAGAAGCTTGGTTGGGGAGGAACGGAGGGTC.